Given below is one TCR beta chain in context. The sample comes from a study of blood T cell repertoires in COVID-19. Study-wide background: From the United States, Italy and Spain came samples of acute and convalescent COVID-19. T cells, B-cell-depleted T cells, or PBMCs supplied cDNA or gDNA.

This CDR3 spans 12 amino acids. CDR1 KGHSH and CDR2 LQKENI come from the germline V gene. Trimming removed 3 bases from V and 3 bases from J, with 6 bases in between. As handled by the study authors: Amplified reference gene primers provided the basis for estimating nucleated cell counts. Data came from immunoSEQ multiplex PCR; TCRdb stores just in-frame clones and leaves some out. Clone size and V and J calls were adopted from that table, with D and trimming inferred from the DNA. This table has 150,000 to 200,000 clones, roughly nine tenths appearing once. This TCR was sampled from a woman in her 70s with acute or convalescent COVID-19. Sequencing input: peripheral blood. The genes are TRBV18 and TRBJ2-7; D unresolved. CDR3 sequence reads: CASSPVLYEQYF. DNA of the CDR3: TGTGCCAGCTCACCCGTCCTCTACGAGCAGTACTTC.